A selection of T cell receptor beta chains follows, all from one sample in a study of human T cells and chemical hapten exposure. TCRdb re-analysed the RACE reads in MiXCR, keeping a single row per CDR3 protein. The sample contains around 350,000 distinct CDR3 sequences, about 5.4% of which appear only once. The sample here was whole blood, taken in connection with sensitization to the hapten diphenylcyclopropenone (DPC). These receptors all come from a woman between 18 and 29 years old with alopecia areata. Some clones in this sample may be carry-over from other donors' samples. CDR3s include the opening cysteine and the closing phenylalanine or tryptophan. D genes are given only for firm matches. Clone size, where shown, is once, few, many, or a class for clones that have expanded.

d_call,clone_size,j_call,v_call,cdr3_nt,cdr3_aa
-,many,TRBJ1-1,TRBV12-3/TRBV12-4,TGTGCCAGCAGTTTCAATCACCTCGTGGGCACTGAAGCTTTCTTT,CASSFNHLVGTEAFF
TRBD1,many,TRBJ2-3,TRBV7-2,TGTGCCAGCAGCTTAGGACAGGGATACACAGATACGCAGTATTTT,CASSLGQGYTDTQYF
TRBD2,many,TRBJ2-5,TRBV9,TGTGCCAGCAGTCCCGGGACTAGCGGCTTCCAAGAGACCCAGTACTTC,CASSPGTSGFQETQYF
-,-,TRBJ2-1,TRBV27,TGTGCCAGCAGTCTCCGCAAAGACGAGCAGTTCTTC,CASSLRKDEQFF
-,few,TRBJ1-6,TRBV20-1,TGCAGTGCTAGAGTTCCGGAGGGTGAGAGCTCCTATAATTCACCCCTCCACTTT,CSARVPEGESSYNSPLHF
-,many,TRBJ2-1,TRBV7-2,TGTGCCAGCAGCCCGGCCGGGGGCGGGTTCGTTGAGCAGTTCTTC,CASSPAGGGFVEQFF
-,many,TRBJ1-3,TRBV12-3/TRBV12-4,TGTGCCAGCAGTTTTACGGCCGACTCTGGAAACACCATATATTTT,CASSFTADSGNTIYF
-,-,TRBJ2-7,TRBV21-1,TGTGCCAGCAGCAATATCTTCCTTAGGGGATATCCCTACGAGCAGTACTTC,CASSNIFLRGYPYEQYF
TRBD1,-,TRBJ2-1,TRBV6-2/TRBV6-3,TGTGCCAGCAGTTACCCCGGCACCGCCGGGACAGGGATCGATGAGCAGTTCTTC,CASSYPGTAGTGIDEQFF
TRBD1,many,TRBJ1-3,TRBV7-8,TGTGCCAGCAGCTTAAGAGAGACAGGGACCTTCGGAAACACCATATATTTT,CASSLRETGTFGNTIYF
-,few,TRBJ1-1,TRBV5-6,TGTGCCAGCGCGGGGAGGACTGAAGCTTTCTTT,CASAGRTEAFF
-,-,TRBJ2-3,TRBV6-5,TGTGCCAGCAAGCCTAGAGGGTCAGATACGCAGTATTTT,CASKPRGSDTQYF
-,-,TRBJ2-7,TRBV6-5,TGTGCCAGCAGTTACTACCATGGAAGTGGGGAGCAGTACTTC,CASSYYHGSGEQYF
-,many,TRBJ2-7,TRBV12-3/TRBV12-4,TGTGCCAGCAGGACCGCGACCCCTGGGACATACGAGCAGTACTTC,CASRTATPGTYEQYF
-,-,TRBJ2-4,TRBV21-1,TGTGCCAGAGTACGGCGGGAGGCCAAAAACATTCAGTACTTC,CARVRREAKNIQYF
-,many,TRBJ2-7,TRBV25-1,TGTGCCAGCAGTGAGTCCGTACGGCAGTACTTC,CASSESVRQYF
TRBD1,-,TRBJ1-1,TRBV3-1,TGTGCCAGCAGCCTGAGGACAGGCTTGGACACTGAAGCTTTCTTT,CASSLRTGLDTEAFF
TRBD2,many,TRBJ2-3,TRBV14,TGTGCCAGCAGCCCCCGTGGGACTAGCGGATTTACGCAGTATTTT,CASSPRGTSGFTQYF
-,many,TRBJ2-5,TRBV5-1,TGCGCCAGCAGCGGGAGGATCCAAGAGACCCAGTACTTC,CASSGRIQETQYF
TRBD2,-,TRBJ2-5,TRBV29-1,TGCAGCCTGTTGGAGGGGAGGGGGACCCAGTACTTC,CSLLEGRGTQYF
TRBD1,few,TRBJ1-1,TRBV6-2/TRBV6-3,TGTGCCAGCAGTTCATTTTGGACAGGGAGGACTGAAGCTTTCTTT,CASSSFWTGRTEAFF
TRBD2,many,TRBJ2-3,TRBV27,TGTGCCAGCAGGGCGGGGGAGGCAGATACGCAGTATTTT,CASRAGEADTQYF
-,-,TRBJ1-4,TRBV12-3/TRBV12-4,TGTGCCAGCAGTTATAGGACCGCCGGTGAAAAACTGTTTTTT,CASSYRTAGEKLFF
-,-,TRBJ1-5,TRBV7-2,TGTGCCAGCAGCTTACGGAAGGGTAGCAATCAGCCCCAGCATTTT,CASSLRKGSNQPQHF
TRBD1,many,TRBJ2-1,TRBV29-1,TGCAGCGTCCGGACAGGGCCGAATGAGCAGTTCTTC,CSVRTGPNEQFF
-,few,TRBJ1-3,TRBV5-1,TGCGCCAGCAGCTTTAACGTGCTAACAGGATCCTCTGGAAACACCATATATTTT,CASSFNVLTGSSGNTIYF
-,large,TRBJ2-5,TRBV13,TGTGCCAGCAGGTCCACGGGCCGCCTCCAAGAGACCCAGTACTTC,CASRSTGRLQETQYF
-,few,TRBJ1-5,TRBV7-2,TGTGCCAGCAGCTTGCAGGGGACGCAGGGTCAGCCCCAGCATTTT,CASSLQGTQGQPQHF
-,few,TRBJ2-6,TRBV25-1,TGTGCCAGCAGTGAACAGGGGCTGGGGGACTATGGGGCCAACGTCCTGACTTTC,CASSEQGLGDYGANVLTF
-,many,TRBJ1-2,TRBV7-8,TGTGCCAGCAGCCCCACGAGGGTCACAGGGCGGATAGTGTATGGCTACACCTTC,CASSPTRVTGRIVYGYTF